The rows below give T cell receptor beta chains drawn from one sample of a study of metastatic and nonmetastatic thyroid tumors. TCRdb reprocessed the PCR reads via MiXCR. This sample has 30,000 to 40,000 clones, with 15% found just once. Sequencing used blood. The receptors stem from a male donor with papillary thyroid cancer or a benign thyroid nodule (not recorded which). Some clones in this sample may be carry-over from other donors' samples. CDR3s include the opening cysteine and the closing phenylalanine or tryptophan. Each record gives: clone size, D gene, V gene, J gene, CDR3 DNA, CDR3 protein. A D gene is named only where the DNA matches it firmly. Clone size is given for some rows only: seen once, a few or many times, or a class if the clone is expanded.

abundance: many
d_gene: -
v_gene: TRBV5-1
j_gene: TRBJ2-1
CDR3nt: TGCGCCAGCAGCTCCCTAGCGAATAATGAGCAGTTCTTC
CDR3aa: CASSSLANNEQFF

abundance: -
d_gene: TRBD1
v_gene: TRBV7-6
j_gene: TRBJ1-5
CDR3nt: TGTGCCAGCAGCTCTGTGACAGGGGAAATGAGTCAGCCCCAGCATTTT
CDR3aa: CASSSVTGEMSQPQHF

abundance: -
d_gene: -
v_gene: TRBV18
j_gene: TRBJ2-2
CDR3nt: TGTGCCAGCTCACTAGTACCCTTCCCCGGGGAACTGTTTTTT
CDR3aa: CASSLVPFPGELFF

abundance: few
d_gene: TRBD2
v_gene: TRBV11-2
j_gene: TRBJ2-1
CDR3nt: TGTGCCAGCAGCCCGACTAGCGGGGACTACAATGAGCAGTTCTTC
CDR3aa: CASSPTSGDYNEQFF

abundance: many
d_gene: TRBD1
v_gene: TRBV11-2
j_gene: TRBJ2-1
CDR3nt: TGTGCCAGCAGCTCTCTCAGGGGGCGCGTATTCGATGAGCAGTTCTTC
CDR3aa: CASSSLRGRVFDEQFF

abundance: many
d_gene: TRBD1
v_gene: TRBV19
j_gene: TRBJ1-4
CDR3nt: TGTGCCAGTATCACAACCCGCGGACAGGGGGCCTCTCCCGGAGCTAATGAAAAACTGTTTTTT
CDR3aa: CASITTRGQGASPGANEKLFF

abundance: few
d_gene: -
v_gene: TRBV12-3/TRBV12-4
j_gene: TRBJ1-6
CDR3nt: TGTGCCAGCACCTACGGGGGACAATCGAATTCACCCCTCCACTTT
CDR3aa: CASTYGGQSNSPLHF

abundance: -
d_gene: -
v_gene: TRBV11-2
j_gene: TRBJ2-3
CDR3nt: TGTGCCAGCAGCTCCCAGCCGTCCGGGAATGGAGATACGCAGTATTTT
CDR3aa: CASSSQPSGNGDTQYF

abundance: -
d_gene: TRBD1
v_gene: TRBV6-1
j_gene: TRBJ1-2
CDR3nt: TGTGCCAGCCTCCGCCCCTCCGACAGGGTCTATGGCTACACCTTC
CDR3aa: CASLRPSDRVYGYTF

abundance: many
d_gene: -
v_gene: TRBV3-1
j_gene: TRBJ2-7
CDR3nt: TGTGCCAGCAGCCGGACGACACCCCAGTCAAGGGAGCAGTACTTC
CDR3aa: CASSRTTPQSREQYF